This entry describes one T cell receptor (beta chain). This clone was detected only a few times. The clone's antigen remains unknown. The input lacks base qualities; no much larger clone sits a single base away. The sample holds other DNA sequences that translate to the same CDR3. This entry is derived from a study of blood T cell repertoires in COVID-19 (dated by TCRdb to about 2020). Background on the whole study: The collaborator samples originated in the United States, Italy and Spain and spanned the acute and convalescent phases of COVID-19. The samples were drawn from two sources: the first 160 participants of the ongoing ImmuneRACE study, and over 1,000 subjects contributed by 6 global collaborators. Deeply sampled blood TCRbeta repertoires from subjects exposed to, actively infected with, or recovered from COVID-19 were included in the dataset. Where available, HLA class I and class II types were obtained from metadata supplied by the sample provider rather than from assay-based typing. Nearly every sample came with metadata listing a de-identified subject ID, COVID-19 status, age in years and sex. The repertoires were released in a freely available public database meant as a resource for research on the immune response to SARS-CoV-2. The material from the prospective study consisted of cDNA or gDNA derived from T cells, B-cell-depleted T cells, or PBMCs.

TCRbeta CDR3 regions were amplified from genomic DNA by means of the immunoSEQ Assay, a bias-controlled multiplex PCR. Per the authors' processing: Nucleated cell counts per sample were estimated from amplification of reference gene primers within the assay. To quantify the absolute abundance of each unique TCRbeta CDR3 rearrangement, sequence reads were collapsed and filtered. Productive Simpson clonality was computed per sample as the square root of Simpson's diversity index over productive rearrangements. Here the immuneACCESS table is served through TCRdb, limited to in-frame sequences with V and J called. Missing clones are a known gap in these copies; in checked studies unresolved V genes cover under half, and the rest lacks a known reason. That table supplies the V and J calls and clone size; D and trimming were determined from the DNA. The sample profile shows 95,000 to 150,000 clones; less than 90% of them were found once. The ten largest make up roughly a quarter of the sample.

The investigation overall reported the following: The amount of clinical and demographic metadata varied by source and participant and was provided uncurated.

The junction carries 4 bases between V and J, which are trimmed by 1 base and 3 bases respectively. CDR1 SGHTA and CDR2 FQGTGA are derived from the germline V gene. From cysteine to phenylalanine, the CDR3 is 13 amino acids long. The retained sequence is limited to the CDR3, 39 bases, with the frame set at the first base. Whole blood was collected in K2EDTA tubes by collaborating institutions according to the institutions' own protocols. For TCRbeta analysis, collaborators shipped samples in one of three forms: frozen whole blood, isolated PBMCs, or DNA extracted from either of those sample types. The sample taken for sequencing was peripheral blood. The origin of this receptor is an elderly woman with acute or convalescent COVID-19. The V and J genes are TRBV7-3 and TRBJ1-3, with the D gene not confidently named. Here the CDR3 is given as CASSLSYGNTIYF. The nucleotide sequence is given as TGTGCCAGCAGCTTAAGTTATGGAAACACCATATATTTT.